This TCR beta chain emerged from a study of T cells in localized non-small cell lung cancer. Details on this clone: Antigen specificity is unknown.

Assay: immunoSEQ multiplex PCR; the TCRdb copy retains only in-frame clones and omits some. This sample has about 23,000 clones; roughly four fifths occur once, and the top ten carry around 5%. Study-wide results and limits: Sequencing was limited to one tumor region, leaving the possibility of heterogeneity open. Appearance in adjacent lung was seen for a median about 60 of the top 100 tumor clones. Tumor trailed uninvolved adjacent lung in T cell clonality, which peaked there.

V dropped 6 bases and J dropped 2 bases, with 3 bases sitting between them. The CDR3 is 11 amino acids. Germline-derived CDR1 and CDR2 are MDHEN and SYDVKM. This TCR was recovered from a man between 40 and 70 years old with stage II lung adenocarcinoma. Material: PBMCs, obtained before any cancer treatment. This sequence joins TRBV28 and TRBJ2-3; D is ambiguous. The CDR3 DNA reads TGTGCCAGCAGAACCACAGATACGCAGTATTTT. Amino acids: CASRTTDTQYF.